This T cell receptor (beta chain) appears in the sequencing data of a study of cytomegalovirus exposure and HLA in healthy donors. For this clone: Its antigen is unidentified.

PCR amplification relied on 60 Vbeta primers (plus 13 Jbeta primers). Profiled with immunoSEQ multiplex PCR; TCRdb holds only in-frame clones, not every one. In the table there are 90,000 to 140,000 clones, 75% to 85% of which are singletons. Regarding the study as a whole: TCR beta V- and J-gene trimming, according to a later analysis, was linked to a missense DCLRE1C variant. Clonal expansion was found to be greater in HLA-associated TCR beta chains than in equally common others in a later analysis. Beyond CMV serostatus, there was no information to go on about immune exposure.

The sequence derives from a man in his late teens or twenties in good health and CMV-seronegative. Sequenced input: PBMCs.

The chain's CDR3 is CASSVTPGKLEETQYF. The DNA of the CDR3 is TGTGCCAGCAGCGTTACTCCCGGGAAGCTGGAAGAGACCCAGTACTTC. This chain joins TRBV9 and TRBJ2-5, with D possibly matching TRBD2 (5 bases). The CDR3 contains 16 residues. Germline CDR1 is SGDLS and CDR2 is YYNGEE. Between the trimmed V and J ends, which lost 2 bases and 3 bases, there was a span of 17 bases.